This record looks at one T cell receptor beta chain sequence and its context. Its antigen is still unknown. Time point given: blood 4 weeks post-SBRT, at nephrectomy. Specified treatment: 15 Gy SBRT to primary tumor, nephrectomy 4 weeks later. Nephrectomy followed 15 Gy stereotactic body radiation by 4 weeks. The patient's renal cell carcinoma had clear cell pathology. Produced via immunoSEQ multiplex PCR; TCRdb's table is partial and in-frame only. The repertoire holds tens of thousands of clones, with around four fifths as singletons. The data are from a study of radiation and T cells in renal cell carcinoma. The study's findings and limits: In blood, top tumor clones expanded by 2 weeks, shrinking by 4.

There are 16 residues in the CDR3. Deletions cut 6 bases from V and 1 base from J, with 17 bases between. Germline CDR1 is LNHDA and CDR2 is SQIVND (reference sequence). The chain recombines TRBV19 with TRBJ2-3; tentative D call: TRBD1 (6 bases). This specimen consisted of blood, obtained from a patient whose treatment included radiotherapy and nephrectomy. The TCR originated in a man between 50 and 59 years old with renal cell carcinoma. CDR3 region: CASRSGHPKGTDTQYF. CDR3 nucleotide sequence: TGTGCCAGTAGATCGGGACACCCCAAAGGCACAGATACGCAGTATTTT.